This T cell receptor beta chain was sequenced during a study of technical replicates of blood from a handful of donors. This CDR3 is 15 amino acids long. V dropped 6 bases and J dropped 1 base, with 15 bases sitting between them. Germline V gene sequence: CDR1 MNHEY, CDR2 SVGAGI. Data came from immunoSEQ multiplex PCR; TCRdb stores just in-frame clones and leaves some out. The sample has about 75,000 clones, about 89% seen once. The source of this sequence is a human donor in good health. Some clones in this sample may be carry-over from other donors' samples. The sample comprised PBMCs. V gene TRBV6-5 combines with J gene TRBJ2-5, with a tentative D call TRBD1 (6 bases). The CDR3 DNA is TGTGCCAGCAGCGTCAGGGGAACGATCCAAGAGACCCAGTACTTC. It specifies CASSVRGTIQETQYF.